What follows are 18 T cell receptor beta chains derived from one specimen sequenced in a study of blood T cells in healthy people across ages. Next came a second PCR, run for about 7 to 12 cycles, which used a sample-barcoded 5' primer along with a J-beta primer mix. TCRdb analysed the 5' RACE reads with MiXCR anew, one entry per CDR3 protein. The data show hundreds of thousands of distinct CDR3 sequences, under 30% seen once. The sequencing sample was made of blood. The receptors shown here come from a woman at least 80 years old in good health.

Turning to this clonotype: A much bigger clone sits one base away, suggesting this may be a read error. CDR3 DNA sequence: TGCAGTACTAGAGGCCCCAGGGTCTACAATGAGCAGTTCTTC. Amino acids: CSTRGPRVYNEQFF. This rearrangement joins TRBV20-1 to TRBJ2-1, with D perhaps TRBD1 or TRBD2 (5 bases each). Germline CDR1 and CDR2: DFQATT and SNEGSKA (reference sequence). CDR3 length: 14 residues.

This clonotype has only a few counts. Given a much more abundant clone one base away, this may be a read error. This chain joins TRBV29-1 and TRBJ2-4; 12 nucleotides line up with TRBD1. The CDR3 extends over 15 amino acids. The germline gives CDR1 SQVTM, CDR2 ANQGSEA. The trim removed 7 bases at V and 13 bases at J, leaving 17 bases unmatched. DNA of the CDR3: TGCAGCGCCCACCGAGGGACAGGGGGCCGCAATGAGCAGTACTTC. Its protein product is CSAHRGTGGRNEQYF.

This clonotype was seen more than once but under ten times. This may stem from a read error, because a much larger clone lies one nucleotide away. This chain joins TRBV7-9 and TRBJ2-3; 10 nucleotides agree with TRBD1. Germline CDR1 SEHNR, CDR2 FQNEAQ (reference sequence). The CDR3 consists of 16 residues. DNA of the CDR3: TGTGCCAACAGCTTACGGGACAGGGGAGACACAGATACGCAGTATTTT. It encodes CANSLRDRGDTDTQYF.

Only a few counts were recorded for this clonotype. A read error may be the cause here, since a much bigger clone is one base away. The chain uses TRBV11-2 and TRBJ2-7; D is ambiguous. V lost 5 bases and J 7 bases, leaving 18 bases between the germline ends. The CDR3 totals 14 residues. The germline V gene has CDR1 SGHAT and CDR2 FQNNGV. CDR3 sequence: CASSQTQLSNEQYF. The CDR3 DNA follows: TGTGCCAGCAGCCAGACCCAATTAAGCAATGAGCAGTACTTC.

In this sample, this clonotype turned up many times. The rearrangement uses TRBV20-1 and TRBJ2-1; 7 positions match TRBD1. The CDR3 covers 13 residues. After removal of 7 bases from V and 6 bases from J, the junction contained 9 bases not matched to a gene. CDR1 and CDR2 from the germline V gene are DFQATT and SNEGSKA (reference sequence). This chain's CDR3 is CSEDRPSGNEQFF. The CDR3, as DNA: TGCAGTGAGGACAGGCCCTCAGGCAATGAGCAGTTCTTC.

This clonotype was counted only a few times. The CDR3 is CSAREFQGNTEAFF. The CDR3 DNA is TGCAGTGCTAGAGAATTCCAGGGGAACACTGAAGCTTTCTTT. The chain is built from TRBV20-1 and TRBJ1-1, with a tentative D call TRBD1 (5 bases). Trimming took 0 bases from V and 1 from J, leaving 9 bases between them. The germline V gene encodes CDR1 DFQATT and CDR2 SNEGSKA (reference sequence). The CDR3 totals 14 residues.

To note about this clonotype: This sequence may be a read error, since a much larger clone differs from it by one base. This chain connects TRBV15 to TRBJ1-2; D is uncertain. The ends were cut back, 0 bases at V and 9 bases at J, with 17 bases in the middle. The CDR3 has 15 residues. CDR1 and CDR2 from the germline V gene are LNHNV and YYDKDF (reference sequence). The CDR3 loop is CATSRDVERSASYTF. The CDR3 coding sequence is TGTGCCACCAGCAGAGATGTCGAAAGGAGCGCTAGCTACACCTTC.

The rearrangement links TRBV18 to TRBJ2-1; maybe TRBD2 (6 bases). The length of the CDR3 is 17 residues. In germline, CDR1 is KGHSH, CDR2 LQKENI. V was shortened by 6 bases and J by 3 bases, with 21 bases between the two germline ends. CDR3 protein: CASSRDYAGYDYNEQFF. The CDR3 DNA sequence: TGTGCCAGCTCCCGCGACTACGCGGGGTACGACTACAATGAGCAGTTCTTC.

This clonotype was picked up many times. This rearrangement joins TRBV10-3 to TRBJ2-5, with 11 nucleotides matching TRBD1. CDR3 length: 14 residues. In germline, CDR1 is ENHRY, CDR2 SYGVKD. Trimming cost V 3 bases and J 9 bases; bases outside gene matches: 6. CDR3 amino acids: CAISETGTGGAQYF. CDR3 sequence (DNA): TGTGCCATCAGTGAAACCGGGACAGGGGGTGCCCAGTACTTC.

This clonotype was seen repeatedly, ten times or more. The V and J genes are TRBV6-1 and TRBJ1-5; a possible D gene is TRBD1 (6 bases). The length of the CDR3 is 16 residues. The germline V gene has CDR1 MNHNS and CDR2 SASEGT. V was trimmed by 2 bases and J by 2 bases, leaving 13 bases between them. The CDR3 region has the DNA TGTGCCAGCAGTGAAAGGGGGGAAGTGGGCAATCAGCCCCAGCATTTT. This sequence encodes CASSERGEVGNQPQHF.

The chain employs TRBV20-1 and TRBJ1-5; D call uncertain. Trimming stripped 3 bases from V and 2 bases from J, with 14 bases between. CDR3 size: 15 residues. Germline loops: CDR1 DFQATT, CDR2 SNEGSKA (reference sequence). The CDR3 loop is CSARGSRSGNQPQHF. The CDR3 DNA follows: TGCAGTGCTAGGGGCAGTCGCTCGGGCAATCAGCCCCAGCATTTT.

The chain's CDR3 is CASKRQSYNEQYF. The CDR3 DNA is TGTGCCAGCAAGCGGCAATCCTACAATGAGCAGTACTTC. The rearrangement uses TRBV6-5 and TRBJ2-1, with TRBD2 as a possible D gene (5 bases). The closer fit of TRBJ2-7 to the DNA end suggests the J call may be wrong. Germline lookup yields CDR1 MNHEY and CDR2 SVGAGI. The CDR3 runs 13 residues.

In its sample, this clonotype was seen a few times. The rearrangement joins TRBV19 to TRBJ1-2, with 9 bases identical to TRBD1. V dropped 8 bases and J dropped 7; count of bases not matched to a gene: 8. CDR3 length equals 13 residues. In germline, CDR1 is LNHDA, CDR2 SQIVND (reference sequence). Here the CDR3 reads CASRHRGPSGYTF. The CDR3 DNA follows: TGTGCCAGTCGTCACAGGGGGCCTTCTGGCTACACCTTC.

This clonotype was counted many times. The chain joins TRBV3-1 to TRBJ2-5; tentatively, D is TRBD2 (5 bases). This CDR3 region has 14 residues. Trimming stripped 3 bases from V and 0 bases from J, with 8 bases between. Germline assignment: CDR1 LGHDT and CDR2 YNNKEL (reference sequence). This CDR3 reads CASSQQRYQETQYF. In DNA form, the CDR3 reads TGTGCCAGCAGCCAGCAGCGGTACCAAGAGACCCAGTACTTC.

This clonotype was picked up many times. This rearrangement joins TRBV7-2 to TRBJ1-1; D perhaps matches TRBD1 (6 bases). The CDR3 contains 14 residues. V gave up 5 bases and J gave up 11 bases, with 21 bases separating them. From germline, CDR1 is SGHTA and CDR2 FQGNSA. The CDR3, as DNA: TGTGCCAGCAGCGATCAAAGACAGGTCTCTAGGGCTTTCTTT. Translated: CASSDQRQVSRAFF.

Points on this clonotype: A read error may be the cause here, since a much bigger clone is one base away. This chain joins TRBV5-1 and TRBJ2-1; 7 bases are shared with TRBD2. With 5 bases clipped from V and 6 bases from J, the junction kept 8 bases outside the gene matches. Germline lookup yields CDR1 SGHRS and CDR2 YFSETQ. The CDR3 totals 14 residues. This CDR3 is CASRSTSTCNEQFF. In DNA, the CDR3 is TGCGCCAGCAGGTCGACTAGCACTTGCAATGAGCAGTTCTTC.

The J gene is TRBJ1-1, the V gene TRBV6-5; tentative D call: TRBD1 (5 bases). V was trimmed by 11 bases and J by 4 bases, leaving 11 bases between them. This CDR3 is 11 amino acids long. CDR1 and CDR2 from the germline V gene are MNHEY and SVGAGI. CDR3 nucleotides: TGTGCCGCCCTCGGGGCCACTGAAGCTTTCTTT. It specifies CAALGATEAFF.

This clonotype occurred many times. The chain recombines TRBV7-3 with TRBJ1-2, with 7 bases lining up with TRBD1. This CDR3 spans 17 amino acids. The junction had 17 bases not matched to a gene; V was cut back by 5 bases and J by 5 bases. Germline-derived CDR1 and CDR2 are SGHTA and FQGTGA. This CDR3 is CASSPNPGNRGSYGYTF. In DNA, the CDR3 is TGTGCCAGCAGCCCAAACCCAGGCAACAGGGGTTCTTATGGCTACACCTTC.